This TCR beta chain was sequenced in a study of T cell changes during pregnancy in multiple sclerosis. Note on this clone: The same CDR3 is also encoded by other DNA sequences in this sample.

Generated by immunoSEQ multiplex PCR, the TCRdb table keeps only in-frame clones and is missing some. The table lists over 20,000 clones, approximately 86% of them singletons, with more than 0.9% in the top ten. CDR3 size: 14 residues. Germline CDR1 is SEHNR and CDR2 is FQNEAQ (reference sequence). The V and J ends lost 1 base and 2 bases respectively, with 7 bases between them. The clonotype comes from a female donor in good health, enrolled as a control in a pregnancy study. Sequenced material: CD4+ T cells from peripheral blood mononuclear cells, taken in the first trimester of pregnancy. The rearrangement links TRBV7-9 to TRBJ2-3, with D possibly being TRBD2 (6 bases). The DNA for the CDR3 is TGTGCCAGCAGCTTAGGGGACTCCACAGATACGCAGTATTTT. This translates into CASSLGDSTDTQYF.